These 19 T cell receptor beta chains were sequenced from one sample in a study of CD8+CD57+ T cells in acquired aplastic anemia. Genomic DNA, the template, was used for profiling of the TCR beta VDJ and CDR3. TCRdb re-analysed the reads in MiXCR, keeping a single row per CDR3 protein. This table has about 160,000 distinct CDR3 sequences, roughly 50% appearing once. Patients included in sequencing had previously demonstrated CD8+CD57+ cell expansion by flow cytometry. Sequencing input: sorted CD4+, CD8+, or CD8+CD57+ T cells (not recorded which) from PBMCs. All receptors derive from a human donor with aplastic anemia.

This rearrangement joins TRBV19 to TRBJ1-6; D gene ambiguous. V lost 5 bases, J lost 0 bases, and 14 bases lay in between. The CDR3 totals 17 residues. CDR1 is LNHDA and CDR2 is SQIVND in the germline V gene (reference sequence). CDR3 nucleotide sequence: TGTGCCAGTAGTCTCCAGCGGACTAGCTCCTATAATTCACCCCTCCACTTT. Translation gives CASSLQRTSSYNSPLHF.

The V call is TRBV12-3 or TRBV12-4, the J call TRBJ1-4; a possible D gene is TRBD1 (6 bases). Trimming took 3 bases from V and 4 from J, leaving 9 bases between them. This CDR3 region has 14 residues. CDR3 protein: CASSFGQRNEKLFF. The CDR3 nucleotides read TGTGCCAGCAGTTTTGGACAGCGTAATGAAAAACTGTTTTTT.

This clonotype was seen only once. J is TRBJ2-2 and V is TRBV5-1; maybe TRBD2 (5 bases). With 4 bases removed from V and 1 base from J, the gap between germline ends came to 11 bases. CDR3 length: 15 amino acids. Germline CDR1 reads SGHRS; CDR2 reads YFSETQ. CDR3 nucleotide sequence: TGCGCCAGCAGCCCCACGGGAAAGAACACCGGGGAGCTGTTTTTT. Its protein product is CASSPTGKNTGELFF.

This clonotype was seen ten or more times. The CDR3 here is CASSGLAGFTDTQYF. CDR3 sequence (DNA): TGTGCCAGCAGCGGACTAGCTGGGTTCACAGATACGCAGTATTTT. This rearrangement joins TRBV11-2 to TRBJ2-3; 8 bases align to TRBD2. CDR1 SGHAT and CDR2 FQNNGV come from the germline V gene. J was trimmed by 2 bases and V by 5 bases; bases with no gene match: 6. The CDR3 is 15 amino acids. The full variable domain, rest sourced from reference TRBV11-2 and TRBJ2-3, is EAGVAQSPRYKIIEKRQSVAFWCNPISGHATLYWYQQILGQGPKLLIQFQNNGVVDDSQLPKDRFSAERLKGVDSTLKIQPAKLEDSAVYLCASSGLAGFTDTQYFGPGTRLTVL.

The chain has TRBV15 and TRBJ2-7; tentatively, D is TRBD1 or TRBD2 (5 bases each). The CDR3 extends over 16 amino acids. CDR1 is LNHNV and CDR2 is YYDKDF in the germline V gene (reference sequence). V lost 0 bases to trimming and J lost 6 bases, with 18 bases between them. CDR3 loop: CATSRDRGQGQGEQYF. DNA of the CDR3: TGTGCCACCAGCAGAGATCGCGGGCAGGGTCAGGGCGAGCAGTACTTC.

This clonotype occurred many times. The rearrangement joins TRBV19 to TRBJ1-2; no reliable D call. V gave up 6 bases and J gave up 3 bases, with 14 bases separating them. Looked up from germline, CDR1 is LNHDA and CDR2 is SQIVND (reference sequence). The CDR3 is 14 residues long. The CDR3 coding sequence is TGTGCCAGTAGGGACCTTCGAGGACACTATGGCTACACCTTC. Protein: CASRDLRGHYGYTF.

This chain uses TRBV6-2 or TRBV6-3 with TRBJ2-3, with D perhaps matching TRBD2 (5 bases). This CDR3 contains 17 residues. Germline CDR1 is MNHEY and CDR2 is SVGEGT. V lost 0 bases and J 0 bases, leaving 13 bases between the germline ends. CDR3 DNA: TGTGCCAGCAGTTACTCAGTGGCGACTACTAGCACAGATACGCAGTATTTT. Protein: CASSYSVATTSTDTQYF.

The chain links TRBV10-1 to TRBJ1-2, with D uncertain. The V and J ends lost 6 bases and 8 bases respectively, with 13 bases between them. CDR1 and CDR2 from the germline V gene are WNHNN and SYGVQD (reference sequence). The CDR3 extends over 12 amino acids. Written as DNA, the CDR3 is TGCGCCAGCAGCCTAGCGGGAGCCGGCTACACCTTC. Translated, it gives CASSLAGAGYTF.

The V call is TRBV15, the J call TRBJ2-5; D ambiguous. Trimming shortened V by 3 bases and J by 5 bases, and 13 bases separated the two germline ends. Germline CDR1 reads LNHNV; CDR2 reads YYDKDF (reference sequence). This CDR3 spans 14 amino acids. The CDR3 DNA reads TGTGCCACCAGCAGCCCCACCGGATTGGAGACCCAGTACTTC. Protein product: CATSSPTGLETQYF.

The rearrangement uses TRBV19 and TRBJ1-5; D is possibly TRBD1 (5 bases). The CDR3 totals 15 residues. The ends were cut back, 8 bases at V and 5 bases at J, with 19 bases in the middle. Per germline, CDR1 LNHDA and CDR2 SQIVND (reference sequence). The CDR3 nucleotides read TGTGCCAGTTCGCACGGGGGATGGGCTGATCAGCCCCAGCATTTT. This gives the protein CASSHGGWADQPQHF.

This clonotype was seen at least ten times. The chain recombines TRBV7-3 with TRBJ2-6; TRBD1 matches at 9 bases. J lost 10 bases, V lost 3 bases, and 10 bases had no gene match. The V gene's germline CDR1 is SGHTA and CDR2 FQGTGA. The CDR3 is made up of 16 amino acids. CDR3: CASSFTTRTGENVLTF. The CDR3 DNA reads TGTGCCAGCAGCTTTACTACAAGGACAGGGGAGAACGTCCTGACTTTC.

The V call is TRBV24-1, the J call TRBJ1-2; no clear D. V was trimmed by 5 bases and J by 1 base, leaving 10 bases between them. Per germline, CDR1 KGHDR and CDR2 SFDVKD. This CDR3 spans 14 amino acids. CDR3 DNA: TGTGCCACCAGTGGAGAACCTTTTAACTATGGCTACACCTTC. It specifies CATSGEPFNYGYTF.

This clonotype was observed many times. The rearrangement uses TRBV19 and TRBJ1-5; tentative D call: TRBD1 (5 bases). This CDR3 has 17 amino acids. Trimming pared 3 bases from V and 6 bases from J, leaving 21 bases between. CDR1 LNHDA and CDR2 SQIVND come from the germline V gene (reference sequence). The CDR3 region is CASSITGGFDVGQPQHF. Written as DNA, the CDR3 is TGTGCCAGTAGTATTACGGGGGGGTTCGACGTCGGTCAGCCCCAGCATTTT.

The gene calls are TRBV5-6 and TRBJ2-2; no clear D gene. With 7 bases removed from V and 3 bases from J, the gap between germline ends came to 16 bases. This CDR3 comprises 15 residues. Germline V gives CDR1 SGHDT, CDR2 YYEEEE. The CDR3 bases are TGTGCCAGCTACACAAAAAGTTGGGACACCGGGGAGCTGTTTTTT. This encodes CASYTKSWDTGELFF.

J is TRBJ1-5 and V is TRBV7-8; a possible D gene is TRBD1 (5 bases). V was shortened by 5 bases and J by 5 bases, with 13 bases between the two germline ends. CDR1 and CDR2 (germline): SGHVS, FQNEAQ. The CDR3 extends over 14 amino acids. The CDR3 protein is CASSHRDRYQPQHF. As DNA, the CDR3 is TGTGCCAGCAGCCACCGGGACCGGTATCAGCCCCAGCATTTT.

The chain links TRBV19 to TRBJ1-4; perhaps TRBD1 as D (5 bases). The V gene's germline CDR1 is LNHDA and CDR2 SQIVND (reference sequence). The CDR3 extends over 15 amino acids. V dropped 6 bases and J dropped 5 bases, with 16 bases sitting between them. This CDR3 is CASSPVGGQNEKLFF. CDR3 nucleotide sequence: TGTGCCAGTAGCCCGGTGGGGGGTCAGAATGAAAAACTGTTTTTT.

This clonotype was detected a few times. This chain connects TRBV27 to TRBJ2-3, with 11 bases identical to TRBD2. CDR1 and CDR2 from the germline V gene are MNHEY and SMNVEV (reference sequence). This CDR3 is built from 16 residues. Unmatched junction bases numbered 7, after V lost 5 bases and J lost 3 bases. The CDR3 DNA follows: TGTGCCAGCAGTCTGGGACTAGCGGAATTGACAGATACGCAGTATTTT. Protein product: CASSLGLAELTDTQYF.

This clonotype was seen many times. The chain combines TRBV12-3 or TRBV12-4 with TRBJ2-3; no clear D gene. The CDR3 contains 14 residues. V was clipped by 2 bases and J by 3 bases, with 9 bases between them. The CDR3, as DNA: TGTGCCAGCAGTTTACTCCTACCTACAGATACGCAGTATTTT. Translation gives CASSLLLPTDTQYF.

The chain is built from TRBV25-1 and TRBJ1-1; 7 bases line up with TRBD1. V was clipped by 2 bases and J by 6 bases; unmatched bases: 3. CDR1 MGHDK and CDR2 SYGVNS come from the germline V gene. This CDR3 has 13 residues. In nucleotides, the CDR3 is TGTGCCAGCAGTGAAGTGGACAGGTCTGAAGCTTTCTTT. Translating gives CASSEVDRSEAFF. Together with reference TRBV25-1 and TRBJ1-1, the CDR3 gives the full variable domain: EADIYQTPRYLVIGTGKKITLECSQTMGHDKMYWYQQDPGMELHLIHYSYGVNSTEKGDLSSESTVSRIRTEHFPLTLESARPSHTSQYLCASSEVDRSEAFFGQGTRLTVV.